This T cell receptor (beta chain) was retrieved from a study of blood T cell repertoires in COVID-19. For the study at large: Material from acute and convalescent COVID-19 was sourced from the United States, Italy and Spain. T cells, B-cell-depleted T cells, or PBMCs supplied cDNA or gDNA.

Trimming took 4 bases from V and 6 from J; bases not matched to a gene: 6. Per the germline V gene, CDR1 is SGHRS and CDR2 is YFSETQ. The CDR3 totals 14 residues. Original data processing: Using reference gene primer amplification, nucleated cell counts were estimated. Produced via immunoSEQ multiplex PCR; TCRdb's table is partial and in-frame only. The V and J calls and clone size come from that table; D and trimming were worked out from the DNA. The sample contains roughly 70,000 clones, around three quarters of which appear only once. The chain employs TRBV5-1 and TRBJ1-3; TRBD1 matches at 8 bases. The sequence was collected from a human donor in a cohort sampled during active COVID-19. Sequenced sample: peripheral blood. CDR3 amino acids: CASSQTGVENTIYF. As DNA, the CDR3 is TGCGCCAGCAGCCAGACAGGGGTTGAAAACACCATATATTTT.